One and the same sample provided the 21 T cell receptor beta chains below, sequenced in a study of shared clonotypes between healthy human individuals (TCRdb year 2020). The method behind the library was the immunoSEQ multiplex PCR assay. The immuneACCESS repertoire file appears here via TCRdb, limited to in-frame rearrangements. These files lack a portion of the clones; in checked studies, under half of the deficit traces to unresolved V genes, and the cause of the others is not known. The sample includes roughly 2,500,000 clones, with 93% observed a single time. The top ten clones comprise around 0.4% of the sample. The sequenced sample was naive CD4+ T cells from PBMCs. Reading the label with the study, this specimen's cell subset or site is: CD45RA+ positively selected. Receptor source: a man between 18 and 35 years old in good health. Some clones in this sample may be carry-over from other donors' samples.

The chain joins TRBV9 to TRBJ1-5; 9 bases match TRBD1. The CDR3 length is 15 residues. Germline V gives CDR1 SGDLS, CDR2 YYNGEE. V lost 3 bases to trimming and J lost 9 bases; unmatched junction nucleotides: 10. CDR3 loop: CASSEGTGGLWPQHF. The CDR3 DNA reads TGTGCCAGCAGCGAGGGAACAGGGGGCTTATGGCCCCAGCATTTT.

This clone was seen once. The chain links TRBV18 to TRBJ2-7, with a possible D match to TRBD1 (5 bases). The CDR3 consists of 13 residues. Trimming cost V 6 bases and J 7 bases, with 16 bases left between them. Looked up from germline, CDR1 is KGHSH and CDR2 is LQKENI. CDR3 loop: CASSRARSGEQYF. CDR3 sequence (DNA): TGTGCCAGCTCCAGGGCTCGGTCCGGGGAGCAGTACTTC. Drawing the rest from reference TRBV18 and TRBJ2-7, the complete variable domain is NAGVMQNPRHLVRRRGQEARLRCSPMKGHSHVYWYRQLPEEGLKFMVYLQKENIIDESGMPKERFSAEFPKEGPSILRIQQVVRGDSAAYFCASSRARSGEQYFGPGTRLTVT.

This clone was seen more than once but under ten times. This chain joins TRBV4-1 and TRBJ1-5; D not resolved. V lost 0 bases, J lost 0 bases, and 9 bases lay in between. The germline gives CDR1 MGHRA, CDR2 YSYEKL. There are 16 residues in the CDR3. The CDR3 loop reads CASSQDVRDSNQPQHF. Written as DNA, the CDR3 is TGCGCCAGCAGCCAAGACGTCCGGGATAGCAATCAGCCCCAGCATTTT.

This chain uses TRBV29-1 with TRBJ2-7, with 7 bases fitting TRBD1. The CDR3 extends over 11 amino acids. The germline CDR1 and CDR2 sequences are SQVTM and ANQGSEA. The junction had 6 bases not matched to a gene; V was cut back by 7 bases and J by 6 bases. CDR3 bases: TGCAGCGCTGTCACAGGGGTCGAGCAGTACTTC. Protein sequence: CSAVTGVEQYF.

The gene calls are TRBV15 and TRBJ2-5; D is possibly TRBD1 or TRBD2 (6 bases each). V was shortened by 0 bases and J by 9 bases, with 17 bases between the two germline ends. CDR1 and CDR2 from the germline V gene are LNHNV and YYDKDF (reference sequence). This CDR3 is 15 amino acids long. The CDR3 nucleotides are TGTGCCACCAGCAGAGATAATATTAGGGGGGTGGCCCAGTACTTC. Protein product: CATSRDNIRGVAQYF. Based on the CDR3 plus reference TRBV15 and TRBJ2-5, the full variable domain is DAMVIQNPRYQVTQFGKPVTLSCSQTLNHNVMYWYQQKSSQAPKLLFHYYDKDFNNEADTPDNFQSRRPNTSFCFLDIRSPGLGDTAMYLCATSRDNIRGVAQYFGPGTRLLVL.

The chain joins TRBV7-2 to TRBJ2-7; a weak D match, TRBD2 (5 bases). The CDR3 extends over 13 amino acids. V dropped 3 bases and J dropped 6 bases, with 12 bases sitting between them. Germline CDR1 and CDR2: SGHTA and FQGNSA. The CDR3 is CASSFGAGREQYF. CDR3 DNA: TGTGCCAGCAGCTTTGGCGCGGGTCGCGAGCAGTACTTC.

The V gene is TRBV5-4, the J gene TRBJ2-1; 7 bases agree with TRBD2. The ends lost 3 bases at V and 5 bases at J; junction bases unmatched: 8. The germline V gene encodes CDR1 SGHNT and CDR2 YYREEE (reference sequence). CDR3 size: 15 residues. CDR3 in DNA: TGTGCCAGCAGCTGGGGACTAAGGACGGACAATGAGCAGTTCTTC. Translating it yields CASSWGLRTDNEQFF.

This chain's CDR3 is CASSLALTAGNTIYF. Written as DNA, the CDR3 is TGCGCCAGCAGCTTGGCCCTCACCGCCGGAAACACCATATATTTT. J is TRBJ1-3 and V is TRBV5-1; D not resolved. The CDR3 is 15 amino acids. The germline gives CDR1 SGHRS, CDR2 YFSETQ. The germline V and J ends were trimmed by 0 bases and 4 bases, with 11 bases remaining between them.

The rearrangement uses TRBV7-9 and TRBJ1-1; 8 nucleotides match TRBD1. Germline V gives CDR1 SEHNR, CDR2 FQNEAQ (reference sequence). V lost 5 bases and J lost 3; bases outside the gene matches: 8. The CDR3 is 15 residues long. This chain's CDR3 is CASSTFDRGHTEAFF. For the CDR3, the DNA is TGTGCCAGCAGCACCTTTGACAGGGGTCACACTGAAGCTTTCTTT.

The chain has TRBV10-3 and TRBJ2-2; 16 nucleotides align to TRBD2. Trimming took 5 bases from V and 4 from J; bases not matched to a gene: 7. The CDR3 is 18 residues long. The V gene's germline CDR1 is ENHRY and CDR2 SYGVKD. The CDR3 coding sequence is TGTGCCATCAGTAGGGGACTAGCGGGAGGGACGGGCACCGGGGAGCTGTTTTTT. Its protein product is CAISRGLAGGTGTGELFF.

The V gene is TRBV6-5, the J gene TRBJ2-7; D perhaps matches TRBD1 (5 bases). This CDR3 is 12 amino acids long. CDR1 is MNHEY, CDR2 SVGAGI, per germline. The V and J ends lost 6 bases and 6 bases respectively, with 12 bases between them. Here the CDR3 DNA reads TGTGCCAGCAGGCAGGGTGCTGGCGAGCAGTACTTC. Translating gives CASRQGAGEQYF.

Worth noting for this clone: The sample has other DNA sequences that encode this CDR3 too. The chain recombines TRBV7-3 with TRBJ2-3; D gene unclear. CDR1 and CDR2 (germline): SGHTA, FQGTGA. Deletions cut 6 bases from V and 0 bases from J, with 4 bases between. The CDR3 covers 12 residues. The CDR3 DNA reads TGTGCCAGCAGTCTTAGCACAGATACGCAGTATTTT. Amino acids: CASSLSTDTQYF.

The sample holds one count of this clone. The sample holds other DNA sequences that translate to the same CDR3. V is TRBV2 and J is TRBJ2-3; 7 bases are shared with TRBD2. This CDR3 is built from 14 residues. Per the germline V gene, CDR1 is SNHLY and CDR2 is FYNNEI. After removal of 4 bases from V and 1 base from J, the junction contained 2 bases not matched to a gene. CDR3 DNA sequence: TGTGCCAGCAGTGGGGAGGGCGGCACAGATACGCAGTATTTT. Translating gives CASSGEGGTDTQYF.

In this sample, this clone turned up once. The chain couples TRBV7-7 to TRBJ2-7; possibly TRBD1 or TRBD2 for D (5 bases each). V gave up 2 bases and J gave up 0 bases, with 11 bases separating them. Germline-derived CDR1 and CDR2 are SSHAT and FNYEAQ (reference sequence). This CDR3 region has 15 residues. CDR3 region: CASSLTPGTSYEQYF. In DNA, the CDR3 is TGTGCCAGCAGCTTAACTCCCGGGACCTCCTACGAGCAGTACTTC. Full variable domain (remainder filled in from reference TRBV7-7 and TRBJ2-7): GAGVSQSPRYKVTKRGQDVTLRCDPISSHATLYWYQQALGQGPEFLTYFNYEAQPDKSGLPSDRFSAERPEGSISTLTIQRTEQRDSAMYRCASSLTPGTSYEQYFGPGTRLTVT.

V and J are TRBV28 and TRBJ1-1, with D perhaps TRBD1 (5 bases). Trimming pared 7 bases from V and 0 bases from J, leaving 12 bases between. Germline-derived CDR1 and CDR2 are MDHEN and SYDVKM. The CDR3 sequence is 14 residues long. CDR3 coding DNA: TGTGCCAGCATCTTCGCAGGGATGAACACTGAAGCTTTCTTT. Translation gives CASIFAGMNTEAFF.

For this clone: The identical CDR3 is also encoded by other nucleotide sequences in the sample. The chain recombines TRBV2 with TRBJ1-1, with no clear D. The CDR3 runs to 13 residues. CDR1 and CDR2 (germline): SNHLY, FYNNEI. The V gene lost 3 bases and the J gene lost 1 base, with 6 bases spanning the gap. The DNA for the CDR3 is TGTGCCAGCAGTGACGAAGGGAACACTGAAGCTTTCTTT. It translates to CASSDEGNTEAFF.

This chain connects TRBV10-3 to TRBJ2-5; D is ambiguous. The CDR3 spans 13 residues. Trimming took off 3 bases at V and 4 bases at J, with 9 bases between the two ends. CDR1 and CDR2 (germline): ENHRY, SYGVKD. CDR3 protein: CAISDGSPETQYF. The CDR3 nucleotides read TGTGCCATCAGTGACGGTTCCCCAGAGACCCAGTACTTC.

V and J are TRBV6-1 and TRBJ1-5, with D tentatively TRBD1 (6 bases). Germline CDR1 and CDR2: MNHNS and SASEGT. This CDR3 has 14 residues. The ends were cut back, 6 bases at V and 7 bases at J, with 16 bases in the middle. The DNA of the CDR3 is TGTGCCAGCAGGGACAGACGATGGGAACAGCCCCAGCATTTT. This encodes CASRDRRWEQPQHF.

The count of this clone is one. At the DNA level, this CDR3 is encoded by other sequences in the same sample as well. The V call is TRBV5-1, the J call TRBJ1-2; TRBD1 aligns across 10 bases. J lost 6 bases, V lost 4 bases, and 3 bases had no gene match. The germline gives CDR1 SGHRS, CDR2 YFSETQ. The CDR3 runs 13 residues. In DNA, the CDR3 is TGCGCCAGCAGCACAGGACAGGGGGATGGCTACACCTTC. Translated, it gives CASSTGQGDGYTF.

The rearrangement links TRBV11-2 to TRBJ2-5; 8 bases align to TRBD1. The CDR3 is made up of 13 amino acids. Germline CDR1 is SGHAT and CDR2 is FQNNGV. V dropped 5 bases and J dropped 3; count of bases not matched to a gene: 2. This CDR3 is CASSQDREETQYF. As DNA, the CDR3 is TGTGCCAGCAGCCAGGACAGGGAAGAGACCCAGTACTTC.

The CDR3 coding sequence is TGTGCCAGCTCACCAGCGTCGGGTCAGAACACTGAAGCTTTCTTT. The encoded protein is CASSPASGQNTEAFF. This chain connects TRBV18 to TRBJ1-1; D is ambiguous. V shed 2 bases and J shed 1 base, with 11 bases lying between them. CDR1 is KGHSH, CDR2 LQKENI, per germline. This CDR3 contains 15 residues.